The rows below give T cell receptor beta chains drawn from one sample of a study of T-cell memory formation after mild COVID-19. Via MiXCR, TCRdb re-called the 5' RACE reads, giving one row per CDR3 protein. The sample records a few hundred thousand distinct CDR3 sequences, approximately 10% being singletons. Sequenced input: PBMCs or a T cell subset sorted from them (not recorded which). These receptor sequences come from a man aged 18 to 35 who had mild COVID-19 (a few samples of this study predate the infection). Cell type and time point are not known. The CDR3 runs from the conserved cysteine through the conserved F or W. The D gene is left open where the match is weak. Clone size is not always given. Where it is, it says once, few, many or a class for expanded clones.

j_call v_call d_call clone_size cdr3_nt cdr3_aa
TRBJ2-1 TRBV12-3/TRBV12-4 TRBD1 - TGTGCCAGCACCCAGGGGGTAGGATACAATGAGCAGTTCTTC CASTQGVGYNEQFF
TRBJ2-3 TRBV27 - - TGTGCCAGCAGTTGGGGGGCAGACTACACAGATACGCAGTATTTT CASSWGADYTDTQYF
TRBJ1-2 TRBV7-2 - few TGTGCCAGCAGCTTAGAGCAAGCAGATGGCTACACCTTC CASSLEQADGYTF
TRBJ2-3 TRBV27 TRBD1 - TGTGCCAGCAGTTTATCGGTAGGGGGCGGGACAGATACGCAGTATTTT CASSLSVGGGTDTQYF
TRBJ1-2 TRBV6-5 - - TGTGCCAGCAGGGACACTTCCATCTATGGCTACACCTTC CASRDTSIYGYTF
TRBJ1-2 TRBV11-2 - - TGTGCCAGCAGCACCTCGGGTTGGGGTAACTATGGCTACACCTTC CASSTSGWGNYGYTF
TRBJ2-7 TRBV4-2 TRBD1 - TGTGCCAGCAGCCATGGGATAATTCCGGGACAGGGGAACTACGAGCAGTACTTC CASSHGIIPGQGNYEQYF
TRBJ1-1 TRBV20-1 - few TGCAGTGCTACGCCTATAGGCACTGAAGCTTTCTTT CSATPIGTEAFF
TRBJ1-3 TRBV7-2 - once TGTGCCAGCAGCTTAGTGTCTGCTGGAAACACCATATATTTT CASSLVSAGNTIYF
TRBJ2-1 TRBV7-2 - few TGTGCCACCGGGGAGGTTGAGCAGTTCTTC CATGEVEQFF
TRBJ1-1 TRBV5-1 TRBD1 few TGCGCCAGCAGCCGGGACAGAGTTAACACTGAAGCTTTCTTT CASSRDRVNTEAFF
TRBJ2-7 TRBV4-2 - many TGTGCCAGCAGCCAAGAAGGGGCCACCCCCTACGAGCAGTACTTC CASSQEGATPYEQYF
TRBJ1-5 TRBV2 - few TGTGCCAGCAGTGATGCCAGGGGTAACAATCAGCCCCAGCATTTT CASSDARGNNQPQHF
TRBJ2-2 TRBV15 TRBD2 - TGTGCCACCAGCAGAGCACTAGCGGATGACACCGGGGAGCTGTTTTTT CATSRALADDTGELFF
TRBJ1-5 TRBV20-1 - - TGCAGTGCTAGAGTAAGATATAGCAATCAGCCCCAGCATTTT CSARVRYSNQPQHF
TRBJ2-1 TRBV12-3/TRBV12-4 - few TGTGCCAGCACCCGGGGGCTCTTGGTCGAGCAGTTCTTC CASTRGLLVEQFF
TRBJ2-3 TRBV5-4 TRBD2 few TGTGCCAGCAGCTTGTCGGGACTAGCGGGGGGTGATACGCAGTATTTT CASSLSGLAGGDTQYF
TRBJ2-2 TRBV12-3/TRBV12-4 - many TGTGCCAGCACCCCCAACACCGGGGAGCTGTTTTTT CASTPNTGELFF
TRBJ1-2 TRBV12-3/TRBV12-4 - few TGTGCCAGCAGCCCCCGAGGGCCCGGGTATGGCTACACCTTC CASSPRGPGYGYTF
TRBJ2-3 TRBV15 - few TGTGCCACCAGCGGATGGGACCTCACAGATACGCAGTATTTT CATSGWDLTDTQYF
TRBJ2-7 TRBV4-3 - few TGCGCCAGCAGCCAAGATTGGGTTGAACCCTACGAGCAGTACTTC CASSQDWVEPYEQYF
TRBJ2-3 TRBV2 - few TGTGCCAGCAGCCAAATAGGGCCAGATACGCAGTATTTT CASSQIGPDTQYF
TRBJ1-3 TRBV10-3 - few TGTGCCATCAGTGAGTCAAACCCATTCTCTGGAAACACCATATATTTT CAISESNPFSGNTIYF
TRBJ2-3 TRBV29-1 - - TGCAGCGTCGGCACAGATACGCAGTATTTT CSVGTDTQYF
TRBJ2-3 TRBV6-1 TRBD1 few TGTGCCAGCAGTGCCCCGGGACAGGTCACAGATACGCAGTATTTT CASSAPGQVTDTQYF
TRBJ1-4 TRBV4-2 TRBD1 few TGTGCCAGCAGCCACGGACAGGTTAATGAAAAACTGTTTTTT CASSHGQVNEKLFF
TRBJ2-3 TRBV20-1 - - TGCAGTGCTAGAGATAATCACGGCACAGATACGCAGTATTTT CSARDNHGTDTQYF
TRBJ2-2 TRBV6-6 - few TGTGCCAGCAGCTGGGCGCACACCGGGGAGCTGTTTTTT CASSWAHTGELFF